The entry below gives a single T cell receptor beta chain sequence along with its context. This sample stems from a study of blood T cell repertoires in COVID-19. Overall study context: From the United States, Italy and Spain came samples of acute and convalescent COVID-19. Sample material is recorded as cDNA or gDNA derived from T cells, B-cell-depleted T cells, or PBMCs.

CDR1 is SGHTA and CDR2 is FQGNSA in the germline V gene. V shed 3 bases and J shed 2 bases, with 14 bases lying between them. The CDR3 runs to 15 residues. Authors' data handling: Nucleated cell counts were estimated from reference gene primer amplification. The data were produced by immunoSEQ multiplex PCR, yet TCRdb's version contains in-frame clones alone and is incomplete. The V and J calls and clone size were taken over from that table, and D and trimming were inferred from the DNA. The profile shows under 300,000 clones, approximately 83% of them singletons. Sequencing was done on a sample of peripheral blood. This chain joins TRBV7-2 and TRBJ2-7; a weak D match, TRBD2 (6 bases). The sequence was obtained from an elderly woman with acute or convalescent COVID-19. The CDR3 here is CASSFSGGIPYEQYF. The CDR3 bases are TGTGCCAGCAGCTTCTCCGGGGGAATCCCCTACGAGCAGTACTTC.